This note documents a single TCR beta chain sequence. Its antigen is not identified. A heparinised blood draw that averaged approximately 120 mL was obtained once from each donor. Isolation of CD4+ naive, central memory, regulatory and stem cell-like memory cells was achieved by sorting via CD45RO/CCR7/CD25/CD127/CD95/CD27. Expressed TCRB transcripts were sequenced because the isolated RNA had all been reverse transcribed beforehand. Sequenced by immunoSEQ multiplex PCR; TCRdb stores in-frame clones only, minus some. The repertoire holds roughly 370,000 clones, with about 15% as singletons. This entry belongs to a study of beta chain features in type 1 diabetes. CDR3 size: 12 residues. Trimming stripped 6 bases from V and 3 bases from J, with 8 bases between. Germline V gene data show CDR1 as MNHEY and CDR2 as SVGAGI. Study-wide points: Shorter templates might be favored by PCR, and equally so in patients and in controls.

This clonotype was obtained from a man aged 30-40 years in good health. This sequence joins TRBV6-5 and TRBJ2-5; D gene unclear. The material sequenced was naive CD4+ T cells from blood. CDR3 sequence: CASRLREETQYF. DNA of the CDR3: TGTGCCAGCAGACTAAGGGAAGAGACCCAGTACTTC.